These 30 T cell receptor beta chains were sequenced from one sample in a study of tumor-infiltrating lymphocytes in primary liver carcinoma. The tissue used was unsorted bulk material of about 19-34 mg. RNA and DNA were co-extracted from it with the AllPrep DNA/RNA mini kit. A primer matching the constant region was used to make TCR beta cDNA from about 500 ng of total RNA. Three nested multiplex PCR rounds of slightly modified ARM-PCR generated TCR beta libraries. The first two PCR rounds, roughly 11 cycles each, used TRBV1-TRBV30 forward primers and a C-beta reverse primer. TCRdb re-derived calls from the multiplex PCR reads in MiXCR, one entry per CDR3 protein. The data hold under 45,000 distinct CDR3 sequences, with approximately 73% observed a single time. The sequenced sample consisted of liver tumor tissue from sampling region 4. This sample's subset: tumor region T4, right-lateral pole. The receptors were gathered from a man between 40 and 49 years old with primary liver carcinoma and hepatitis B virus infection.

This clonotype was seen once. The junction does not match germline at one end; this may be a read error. The CDR3 sequence: CASSPGGGSGNTTYF. In DNA form, the CDR3 reads TGTGCCAGCAGTCCTGGGGGTGGCTCTGGAAACACCACATATTTT. The V gene is TRBV6-6, the J gene TRBJ1-3; a weak D match, TRBD1 (5 bases). Germline CDR1 MNHNY, CDR2 SVGAGI (reference sequence). The CDR3 has 15 amino acids.

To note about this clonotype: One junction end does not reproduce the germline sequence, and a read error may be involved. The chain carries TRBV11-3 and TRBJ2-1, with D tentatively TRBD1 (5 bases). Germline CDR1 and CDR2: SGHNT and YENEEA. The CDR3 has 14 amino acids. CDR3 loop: CASSLGVSNGEQFF. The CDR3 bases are TGTGCCAGTAGCTTAGGGGTCAGCAACGGTGAGCAGTTCTTC.

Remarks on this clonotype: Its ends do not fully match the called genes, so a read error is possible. The chain's CDR3 is CSAGGGANQPKHF. CDR3 DNA sequence: TGCAGTGCCGGAGGGGGAGCAAATCAGCCCAAGCATTTT. The V call is TRBV29-1, the J call TRBJ1-5; the D gene is possibly TRBD1 (6 bases). CDR1 and CDR2 from the germline V gene are SQVTM and ANQGSEA. The length of the CDR3 is 13 residues.

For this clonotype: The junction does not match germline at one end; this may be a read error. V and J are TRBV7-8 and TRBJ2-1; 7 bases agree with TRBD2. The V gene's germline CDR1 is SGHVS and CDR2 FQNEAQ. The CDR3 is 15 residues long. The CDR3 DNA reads TGTGTCAGCTCTCCCAGCGGGATGGGCGACAATGAGCATTTCTTC. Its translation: CVSSPSGMGDNEHFF.

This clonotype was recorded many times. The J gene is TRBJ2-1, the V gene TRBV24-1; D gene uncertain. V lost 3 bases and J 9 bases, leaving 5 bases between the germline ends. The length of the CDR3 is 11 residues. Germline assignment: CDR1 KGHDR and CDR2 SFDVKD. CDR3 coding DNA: TGTGCCACCAGTGATGGTATTGAGCAGTTCTTC. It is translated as CATSDGIEQFF.

Here the CDR3 reads CANNSPLGRVAEQYF. The DNA of the CDR3 is TGTGCCAACAATTCCCCTTTGGGACGGGTCGCCGAGCAGTACTTC. The chain has TRBV28 and TRBJ2-7, with D perhaps given as TRBD1 or TRBD2 (5 bases each). The CDR3 totals 15 residues. The V end lost 10 bases, the J end lost 6 bases, and 25 bases lay between the germline ends. Germline CDR1 is MDHEN and CDR2 is SYDVKM. The complete variable domain, with remaining parts taken from reference TRBV28 and TRBJ2-7, reads DVKVTQSSRYLVKRTGEKVFLECVQDMDHENMFWYRQDPGLGLRLIYFSYDVKMKEKGDIPEGYSVSREKKERFSLILESASTNQTSMYLCANNSPLGRVAEQYFGPGTRLTVT.

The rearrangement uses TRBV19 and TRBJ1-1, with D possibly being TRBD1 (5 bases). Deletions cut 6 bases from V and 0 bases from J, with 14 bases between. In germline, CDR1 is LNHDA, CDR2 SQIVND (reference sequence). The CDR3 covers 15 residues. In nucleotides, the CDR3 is TGTGCCAGTAGCAATCAGGGAGTGGTGAACACTGAAGCTTTCTTT. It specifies CASSNQGVVNTEAFF.

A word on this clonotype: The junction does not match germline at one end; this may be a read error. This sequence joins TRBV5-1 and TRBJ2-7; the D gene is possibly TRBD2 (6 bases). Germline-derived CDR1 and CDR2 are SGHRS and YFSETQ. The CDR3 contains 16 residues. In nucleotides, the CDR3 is TGCGCCAGCAGGCCCACTGGACTACCACGCTCCTACAAGCAGTACTTC. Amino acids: CASRPTGLPRSYKQYF.

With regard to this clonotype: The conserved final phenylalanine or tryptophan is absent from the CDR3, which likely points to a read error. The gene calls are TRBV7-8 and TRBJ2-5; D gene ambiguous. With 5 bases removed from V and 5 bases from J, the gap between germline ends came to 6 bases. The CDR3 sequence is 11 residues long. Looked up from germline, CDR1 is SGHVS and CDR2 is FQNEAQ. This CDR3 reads CASSPGETQYL. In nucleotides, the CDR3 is TGTGCCAGCAGCCCCGGTGAGACCCAGTACTTA.

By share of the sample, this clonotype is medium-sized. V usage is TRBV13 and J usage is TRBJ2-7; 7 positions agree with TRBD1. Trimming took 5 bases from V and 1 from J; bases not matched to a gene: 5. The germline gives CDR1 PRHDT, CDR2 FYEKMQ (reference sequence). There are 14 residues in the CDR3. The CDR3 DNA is TGTGCCAGCAGCCCGTGGACAGGATCCTACGAGCAGTACTTC. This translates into CASSPWTGSYEQYF.

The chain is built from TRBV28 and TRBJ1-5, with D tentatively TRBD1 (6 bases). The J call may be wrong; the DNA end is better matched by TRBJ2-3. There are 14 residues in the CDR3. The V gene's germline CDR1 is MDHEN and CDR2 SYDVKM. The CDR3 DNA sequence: TGTGCCAGCACCCCAGGGGACGGCAACCAGCCCCAGTATTTT. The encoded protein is CASTPGDGNQPQYF.

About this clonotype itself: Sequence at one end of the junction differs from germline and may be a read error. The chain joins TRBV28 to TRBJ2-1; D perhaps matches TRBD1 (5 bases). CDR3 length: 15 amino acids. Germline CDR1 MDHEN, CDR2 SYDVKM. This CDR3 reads CVSSLVGASGDEQFF. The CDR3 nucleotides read TGTGTCAGCAGTTTAGTTGGGGCATCTGGGGATGAGCAGTTCTTC. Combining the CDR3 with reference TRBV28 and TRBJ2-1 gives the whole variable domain DVKVTQSSRYLVKRTGEKVFLECVQDMDHENMFWYRQDPGLGLRLIYFSYDVKMKEKGDIPEGYSVSREKKERFSLILESASTNQTSMYLCVSSLVGASGDEQFFGPGTRLTVL.

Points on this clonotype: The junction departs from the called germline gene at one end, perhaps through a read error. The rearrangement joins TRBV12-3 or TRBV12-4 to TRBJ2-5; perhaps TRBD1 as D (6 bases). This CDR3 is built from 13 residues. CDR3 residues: CASRRSWTESQYF. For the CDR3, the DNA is TGTGCCAGCAGGCGAAGCTGGACAGAGAGCCAGTACTTC.

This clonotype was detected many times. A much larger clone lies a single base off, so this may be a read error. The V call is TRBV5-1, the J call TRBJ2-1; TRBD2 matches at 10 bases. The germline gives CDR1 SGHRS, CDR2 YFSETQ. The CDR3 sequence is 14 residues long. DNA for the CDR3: TGCGCCAGCAGCTCTAGCGGGGGCTACAATGAGCAGTCCTTC. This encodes CASSSSGGYNEQSF.

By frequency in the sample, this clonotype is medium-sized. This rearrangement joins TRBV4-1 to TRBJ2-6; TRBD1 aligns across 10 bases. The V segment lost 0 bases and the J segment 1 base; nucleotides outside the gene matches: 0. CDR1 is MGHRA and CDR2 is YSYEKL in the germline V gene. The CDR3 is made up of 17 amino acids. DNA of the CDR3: TGCGCCAGCAGCCAAGAGGGACAGGGGTCTGGGGCCAACGTCCTGACTTTC. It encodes CASSQEGQGSGANVLTF.

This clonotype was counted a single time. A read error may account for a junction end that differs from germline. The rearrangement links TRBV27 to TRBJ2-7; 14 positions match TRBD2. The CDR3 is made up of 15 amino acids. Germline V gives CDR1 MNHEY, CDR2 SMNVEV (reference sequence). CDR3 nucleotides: TGTGGCAGCAGTCGACTAGCGGGAGGGTCCCACGAGCAATACTTC. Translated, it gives CGSSRLAGGSHEQYF.

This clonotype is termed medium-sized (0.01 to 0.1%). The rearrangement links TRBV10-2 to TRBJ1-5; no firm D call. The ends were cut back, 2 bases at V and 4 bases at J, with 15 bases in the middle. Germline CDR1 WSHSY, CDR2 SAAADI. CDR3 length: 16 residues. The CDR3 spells CASSELDRGGNQPQHF. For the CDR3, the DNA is TGCGCCAGCAGTGAGCTCGACCGGGGAGGGAATCAGCCCCAGCATTTT.

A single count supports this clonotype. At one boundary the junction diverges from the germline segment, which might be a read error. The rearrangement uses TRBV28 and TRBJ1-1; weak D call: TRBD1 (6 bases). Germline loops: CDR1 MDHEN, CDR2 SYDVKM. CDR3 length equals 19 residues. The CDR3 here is CATLPDGTGTVNMNTDAFF. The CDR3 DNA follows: TGTGCCACACTCCCGGACGGCACAGGGACCGTGAACATGAACACTGATGCTTTCTTT.

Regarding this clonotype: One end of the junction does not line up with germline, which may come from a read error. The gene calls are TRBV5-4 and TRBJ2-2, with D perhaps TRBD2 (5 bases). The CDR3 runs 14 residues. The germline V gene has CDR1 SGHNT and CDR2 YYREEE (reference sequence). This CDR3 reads CASRPVANTGELFF. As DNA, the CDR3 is TGTGCCAGCAGGCCTGTGGCGAACACCGGGGAGTTGTTTTTT. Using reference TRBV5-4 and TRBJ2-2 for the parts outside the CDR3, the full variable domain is ETGVTQSPTHLIKTRGQQVTLRCSSQSGHNTVSWYQQALGQGPQFIFQYYREEENGRGNFPPRFSGLQFPNYSSELNVNALELDDSALYLCASRPVANTGELFFGEGSRLTVL.

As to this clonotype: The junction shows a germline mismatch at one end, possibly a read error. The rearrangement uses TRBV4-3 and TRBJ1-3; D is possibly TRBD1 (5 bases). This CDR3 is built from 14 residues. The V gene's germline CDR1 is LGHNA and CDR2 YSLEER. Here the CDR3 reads CVISQEGYRNTIYF. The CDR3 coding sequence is TGTGTTATCAGCCAAGAGGGGTATAGAAACACCATATATTTT.

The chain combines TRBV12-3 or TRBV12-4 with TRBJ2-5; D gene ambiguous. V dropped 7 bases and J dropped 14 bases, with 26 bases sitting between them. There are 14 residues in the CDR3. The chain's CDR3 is CASIPRKDLLIQYF. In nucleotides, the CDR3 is TGTGCCAGCATCCCCCGGAAGGATCTGTTGATCCAATACTTC.

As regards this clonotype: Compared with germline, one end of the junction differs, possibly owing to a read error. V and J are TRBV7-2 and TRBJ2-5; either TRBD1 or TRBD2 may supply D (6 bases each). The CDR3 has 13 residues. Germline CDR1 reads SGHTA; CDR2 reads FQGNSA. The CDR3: CASSPYREEIQYF. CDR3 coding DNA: TGTGCCAGCAGCCCCTACAGGGAGGAGATCCAGTACTTC.

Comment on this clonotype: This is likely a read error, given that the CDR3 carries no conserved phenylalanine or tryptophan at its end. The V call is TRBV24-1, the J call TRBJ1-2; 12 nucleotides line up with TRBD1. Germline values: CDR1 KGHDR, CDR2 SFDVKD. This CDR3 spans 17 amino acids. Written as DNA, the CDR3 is TGTGCCACTAGTGATCCCCACCGGGACAGGGGGCTCTATGGCTACACCCTC. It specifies CATSDPHRDRGLYGYTL.

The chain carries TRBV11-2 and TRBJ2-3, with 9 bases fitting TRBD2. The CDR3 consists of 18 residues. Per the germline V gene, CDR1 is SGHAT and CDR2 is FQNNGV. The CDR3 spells CVSSKAPQRLAVTDTQYF. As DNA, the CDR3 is TGTGTCAGTAGCAAGGCCCCACAGAGACTAGCGGTCACCGATACGCAGTATTTT.

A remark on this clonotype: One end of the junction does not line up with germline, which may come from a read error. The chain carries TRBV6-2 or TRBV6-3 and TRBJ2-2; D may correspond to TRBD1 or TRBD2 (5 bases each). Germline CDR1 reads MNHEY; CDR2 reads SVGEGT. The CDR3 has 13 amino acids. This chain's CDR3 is CVSTPVGTGKLFF. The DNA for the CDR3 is TGTGTCAGCACCCCGGTGGGGACCGGGAAGTTGTTTTTT.

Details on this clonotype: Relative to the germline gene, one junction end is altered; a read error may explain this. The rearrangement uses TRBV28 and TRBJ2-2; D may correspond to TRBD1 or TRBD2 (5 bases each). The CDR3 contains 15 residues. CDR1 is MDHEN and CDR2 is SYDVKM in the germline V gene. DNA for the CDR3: TGTGCTAGCAGCCGCGCCGGGACGGACGTTGGGGAGCTGTTTTTT. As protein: CASSRAGTDVGELFF.

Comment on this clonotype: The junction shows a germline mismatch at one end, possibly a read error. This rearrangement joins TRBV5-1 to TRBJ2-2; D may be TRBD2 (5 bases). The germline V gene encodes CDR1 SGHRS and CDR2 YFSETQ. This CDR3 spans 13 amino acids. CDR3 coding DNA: TGCGGCAGCAGTCGCGCTAACACCGGGGAGCTGTTTTTC. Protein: CGSSRANTGELFF.

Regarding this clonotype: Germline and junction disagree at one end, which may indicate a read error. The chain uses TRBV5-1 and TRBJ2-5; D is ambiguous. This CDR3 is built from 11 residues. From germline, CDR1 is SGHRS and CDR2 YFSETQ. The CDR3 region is CASSIDKTQYF. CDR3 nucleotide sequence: TGCGCTAGCAGCATCGACAAGACCCAGTACTTC.

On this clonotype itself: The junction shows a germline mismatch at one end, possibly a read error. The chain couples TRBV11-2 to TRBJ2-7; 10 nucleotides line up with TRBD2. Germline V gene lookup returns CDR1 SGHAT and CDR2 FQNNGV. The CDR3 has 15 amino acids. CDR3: CVSILTLAGASEQYF. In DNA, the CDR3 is TGTGTCAGCATCTTAACTCTAGCGGGGGCTAGCGAGCAGTATTTC.

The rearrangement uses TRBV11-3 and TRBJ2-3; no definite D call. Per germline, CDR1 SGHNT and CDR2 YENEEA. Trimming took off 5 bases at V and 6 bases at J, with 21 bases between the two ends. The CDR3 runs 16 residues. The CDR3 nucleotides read TGTGCCAGCAGCGGCAGCCCGGCAGAAGGGATGGATACGCAGTATTTT. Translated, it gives CASSGSPAEGMDTQYF.